This T cell receptor beta chain is from a study of spatial heterogeneity in lung cancer. Study in general: Researchers sequenced follow-up PBMC samples if they had them, and these came a median of roughly two years after resection.

The time point: blood at routine non-recurrence follow-up after resection. There are many counts of this clonotype. TCRdb re-called the 5' RACE reads with MiXCR, one entry per CDR3 protein. The sample has around 20,000 distinct CDR3 sequences; 7% to 10% are singletons. V was shortened by 5 bases and J by 4 bases, with 13 bases between the two germline ends. CDR1 and CDR2 (germline): DFQATT, SNEGSKA (reference sequence). The CDR3 runs 13 residues. The rearrangement uses TRBV20-1 and TRBJ2-3; possible D gene TRBD2, 6 bases. The origin of this receptor is a male donor with early-stage non-small cell lung cancer. The source was PBMCs, collected at follow-up. The CDR3 spells CSALMRGPDTQYF. CDR3 bases: TGCAGTGCTCTCATGCGGGGTCCAGATACGCAGTATTTT.